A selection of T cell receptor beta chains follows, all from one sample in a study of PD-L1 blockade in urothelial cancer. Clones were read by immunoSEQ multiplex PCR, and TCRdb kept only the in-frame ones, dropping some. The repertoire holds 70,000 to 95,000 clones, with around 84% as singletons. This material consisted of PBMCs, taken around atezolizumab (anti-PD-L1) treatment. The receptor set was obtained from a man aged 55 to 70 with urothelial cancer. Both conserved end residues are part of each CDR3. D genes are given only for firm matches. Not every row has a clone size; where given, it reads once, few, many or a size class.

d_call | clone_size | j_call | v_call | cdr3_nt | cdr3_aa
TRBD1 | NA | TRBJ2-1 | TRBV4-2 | TGTGCCAGCAGCCAAGCGGGACAGGGCCTTGAGGTGGATGAGCAGTTCTTC | CASSQAGQGLEVDEQFF
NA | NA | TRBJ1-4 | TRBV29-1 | TGCAGCGGGGGGCTCGATGAAAAACTGTTTTTT | CSGGLDEKLFF
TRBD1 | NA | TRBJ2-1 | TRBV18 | TGTGCCAGCTCACCACCGTCGACAGGGGGACTGTACAATGAGCAGTTCTTC | CASSPPSTGGLYNEQFF
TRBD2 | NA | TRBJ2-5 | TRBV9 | TGTGCCAGCAGCGATCGGACTAGCGGGGGGCCAAGGGAGACCCAGTACTTC | CASSDRTSGGPRETQYF
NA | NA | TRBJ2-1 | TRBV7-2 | TGTGCCAGCAGCTTAGCCGCCGAGTACAATGAGCAGTTCTTC | CASSLAAEYNEQFF
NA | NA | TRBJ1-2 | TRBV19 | TGTGCCAGTAGTATAGGGACAGCCGGGGCTGGCTACACCTTC | CASSIGTAGAGYTF
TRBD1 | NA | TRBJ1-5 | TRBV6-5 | TGTGCCAGCAGGGCGGGACAGCTAGATCAGCCCCAGCATTTT | CASRAGQLDQPQHF
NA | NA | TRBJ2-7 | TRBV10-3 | TGTGCCTCAGGGCGGTCCTACGAGCAGTACTTC | CASGRSYEQYF
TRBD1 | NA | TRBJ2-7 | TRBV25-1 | TGTGCCAGCAGTGAATTCGACAGGGGTGGCGAGCAGTACTTC | CASSEFDRGGEQYF
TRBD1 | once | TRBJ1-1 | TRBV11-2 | TGTGCCAGCAGCCTCGGACAGGCGTTTAGAGCTTTCTTT | CASSLGQAFRAFF
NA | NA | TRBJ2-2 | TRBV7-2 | TGTGCCAGCAGCTTTGAGGGAAGGAACACCGGGGAGCTGTTTTTT | CASSFEGRNTGELFF
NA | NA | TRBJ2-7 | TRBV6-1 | TGTGCCAGCAGTGCACCCAGCGGGGAGCAGTACTTC | CASSAPSGEQYF
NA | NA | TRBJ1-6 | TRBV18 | TGTGCCAGCTCACCACGAGAGGATAATTCACCCCTCCACTTT | CASSPREDNSPLHF
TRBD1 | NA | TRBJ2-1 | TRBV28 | TGTGCCAGCACCCGGTCTGGGACAGGCATTTTAGAGCAGTTCTTC | CASTRSGTGILEQFF
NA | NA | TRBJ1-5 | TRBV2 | TGTGCCAGCAGTGCCACCATGTCACCCAGTCAGCCCCAGCATTTT | CASSATMSPSQPQHF
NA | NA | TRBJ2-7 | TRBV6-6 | TGTGCCAGCAGTTTAGAGGGGGACGAGCAGTACTTC | CASSLEGDEQYF
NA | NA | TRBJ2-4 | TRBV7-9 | TGTGCCAGCAGCAGTTCGGGAAACATTCAGTACTTC | CASSSSGNIQYF
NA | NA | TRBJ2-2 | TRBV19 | TGTGCCAGTAGAGACCCCGGGGGGCGCACCGGGGAGCTGTTTTTT | CASRDPGGRTGELFF
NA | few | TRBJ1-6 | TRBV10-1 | TGCGCCAGCAGTGGATCGACGGGGAATAATTCACCCCTCCACTTT | CASSGSTGNNSPLHF
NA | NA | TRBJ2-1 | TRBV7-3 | TGTGCCAGCAGCTTAATGGGGCAGGGGATTTACAATGAGCAGTTCTTC | CASSLMGQGIYNEQFF
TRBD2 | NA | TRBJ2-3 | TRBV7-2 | TGTGCCAGCAGCTCGGGAGGTACGCAGTATTTT | CASSSGGTQYF
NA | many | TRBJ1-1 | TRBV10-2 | TGCGCCAGCACCCCGGGGTGGGAGAACACTGAAGCTTTCTTT | CASTPGWENTEAFF
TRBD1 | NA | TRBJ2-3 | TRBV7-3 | TGTGCCAGCAGCCCAAGACAGGGGCGAAGGGATACGCAGTATTTT | CASSPRQGRRDTQYF
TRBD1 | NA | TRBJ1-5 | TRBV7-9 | TGTGCCAGCAGCTACGGACAGGGGGCCTGGCCCCAGCATTTT | CASSYGQGAWPQHF
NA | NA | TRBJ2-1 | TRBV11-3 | TGTGCCAGCAGCACTAATAGGATTAGTGAGCAGTTCTTC | CASSTNRISEQFF
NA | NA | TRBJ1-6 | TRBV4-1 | TGCGCCAGCAGCCAAGACCCGGCGGGGCTCCAGCTACATTCACCCCTCCACTTT | CASSQDPAGLQLHSPLHF